These 16 T cell receptor beta chains originate from one sample sequenced in a study of cytomegalovirus exposure and HLA in healthy donors. Both 60 Vbeta primers and 13 Jbeta primers went into the PCR. The method was immunoSEQ multiplex PCR; TCRdb's version includes in-frame clones alone and lacks a portion of them. The table records 180,000 or so clones, 80% to 90% of them present only once. Sequenced input: PBMCs. These receptors all come from a man between 18 and 29 years old in good health and CMV-seropositive.

The chain links TRBV18 to TRBJ1-2; weak D call: TRBD1 (6 bases). The CDR3 sequence is 13 residues long. From germline, CDR1 is KGHSH and CDR2 LQKENI. V was trimmed by 5 bases and J by 7 bases, leaving 14 bases between them. CDR3 DNA: TGTGCCAGCTCAGCCAACAGGGATACTGGCTACACCTTC. This gives the protein CASSANRDTGYTF.

The V and J genes are TRBV30 and TRBJ1-5, with TRBD1 as a possible D gene (6 bases). V lost 3 bases and J 3 bases, leaving 9 bases between the germline ends. The CDR3 sequence is 13 residues long. Germline V lookup: CDR1 GTSNPN, CDR2 SVGIG (reference sequence). The CDR3 region is CAWSGQLNQPQHF. The CDR3 bases are TGTGCCTGGAGCGGACAGCTCAATCAGCCCCAGCATTTT.

The chain uses TRBV19 and TRBJ2-1, with D possibly being TRBD2 (6 bases). Germline V lookup: CDR1 LNHDA, CDR2 SQIVND (reference sequence). The CDR3 spans 14 residues. Trimming removed 7 bases from V and 5 bases from J, with 15 bases in between. CDR3 residues: CASNNWGLHNEQFF. The CDR3 nucleotides are TGTGCCAGTAACAACTGGGGACTCCACAATGAGCAGTTCTTC.

This clone was seen a single time. The chain links TRBV6-1 to TRBJ2-7, with D perhaps TRBD2 (5 bases). Germline V CDR1 and CDR2: MNHNS, SASEGT. The CDR3 is 15 residues long. V was pared by 2 bases and J by 2 bases, with 13 bases between. The chain's CDR3 is CASSEPGTKTYEQYF. The DNA of the CDR3 is TGTGCCAGCAGTGAACCGGGAACTAAGACCTACGAGCAGTACTTC.

V is TRBV5-5 and J is TRBJ1-1, with D possibly being TRBD1 (5 bases). Germline assignment: CDR1 SGHKS and CDR2 YYEKEE (reference sequence). The CDR3 runs 14 residues. Trimming removed 4 bases at V and 4 bases at J, with 14 bases between. CDR3 sequence reads: CASSGGLDSTEAFF. Written as DNA, the CDR3 is TGTGCCAGCAGCGGGGGGTTGGATTCCACTGAAGCTTTCTTT.

The chain combines TRBV29-1 with TRBJ1-5, with unresolved D. The CDR3 spans 13 residues. Trimming removed 7 bases from V and 0 bases from J, with 10 bases in between. Germline V gene sequence: CDR1 SQVTM, CDR2 ANQGSEA. The CDR3 bases are TGCAGCGCCAGAGGAAATAGCAATCAGCCCCAGCATTTT. Its protein product is CSARGNSNQPQHF.

The chain joins TRBV9 to TRBJ2-7; TRBD2 aligns across 15 bases. The germline gives CDR1 SGDLS, CDR2 YYNGEE. This CDR3 is built from 18 residues. Losses at the gene ends were 0 bases for V and 2 bases for J; bases not matched to a gene: 6. Here the CDR3 reads CASSVGGLAGGRTYEQYF. The DNA for the CDR3 is TGTGCCAGCAGCGTAGGGGGACTAGCGGGGGGACGGACCTACGAGCAGTACTTC.

This chain uses TRBV5-1 with TRBJ2-5; no definite D call. V shed 4 bases and J shed 5 bases, with 12 bases lying between them. This CDR3 region has 13 residues. CDR1 and CDR2 (germline): SGHRS, YFSETQ. The CDR3 is CASSLRTWETQYF. The CDR3 DNA reads TGCGCCAGCAGCCTAAGAACGTGGGAGACCCAGTACTTC.

The CDR3 region has the DNA TGTGCCAGTAAGCTGAGACAGGGAAAAGGCTACACCTTC. It encodes CASKLRQGKGYTF. The chain has TRBV2 and TRBJ1-2, with 7 bases lining up with TRBD1. V shed 9 bases and J 8 bases; nucleotides not matched to a gene: 12. This CDR3 region has 13 residues. Germline lookup yields CDR1 SNHLY and CDR2 FYNNEI.

J is TRBJ2-5 and V is TRBV19; 7 bases match TRBD1. The CDR3 sequence is 13 residues long. V was clipped by 6 bases and J by 4 bases; unmatched bases: 5. Germline V CDR1 and CDR2: LNHDA, SQIVND (reference sequence). The CDR3 DNA is TGTGCCAGTAGGAGACAGGGCCGAGAGACCCAGTACTTC. Residues: CASRRQGRETQYF.

The gene calls are TRBV13 and TRBJ2-5; unclear D gene. Germline V gives CDR1 PRHDT, CDR2 FYEKMQ (reference sequence). This CDR3 region has 15 residues. V shed 5 bases and J shed 4 bases, with 17 bases lying between them. CDR3 residues: CASSARTGLGETQYF. DNA for the CDR3: TGTGCCAGCAGCGCCCGTACGGGTTTGGGAGAGACCCAGTACTTC.

The chain has TRBV6-1 and TRBJ1-5; the D is unclear. The CDR3 spans 15 residues. The V gene lost 4 bases and the J gene lost 5 bases, with 15 bases spanning the gap. The germline V gene encodes CDR1 MNHNS and CDR2 SASEGT. The DNA for the CDR3 is TGTGCCAGCAGTGCCTTAACCGGGAGCTATCAGCCCCAGCATTTT. The encoded protein is CASSALTGSYQPQHF.

The CDR3 is CASSLLTGAAREKLFF. Written as DNA, the CDR3 is TGTGCCAGCAGTCTGTTAACAGGGGCCGCACGGGAAAAACTGTTTTTT. The chain employs TRBV27 and TRBJ1-4, with 7 bases fitting TRBD1. The CDR3 totals 16 residues. J gave up 8 bases and V 5 bases, and 14 bases lay outside the gene matches. Germline V gives CDR1 MNHEY, CDR2 SMNVEV (reference sequence).

The chain has TRBV5-1 and TRBJ1-2; 7 nucleotides match TRBD1. The CDR3 consists of 15 residues. V was pared by 0 bases and J by 4 bases, with 6 bases of the junction left unmatched. Per the germline V gene, CDR1 is SGHRS and CDR2 is YFSETQ. As DNA, the CDR3 is TGCGCCAGCAGCTTGGAGGGACAGTTTTTCTATGGCTACACCTTC. Encoded protein: CASSLEGQFFYGYTF.

The chain has TRBV6-1 and TRBJ2-2, with 8 bases identical to TRBD1. V trimming: 2 bases; J trimming: 5 bases; junction bases outside the gene matches: 7. CDR3 length equals 16 residues. Germline CDR1 MNHNS, CDR2 SASEGT. CDR3 sequence: CASSEWRQGRTGELFF. The CDR3 DNA follows: TGTGCCAGCAGTGAATGGAGACAGGGGAGAACCGGGGAGCTGTTTTTT.

The gene calls are TRBV6-5 and TRBJ2-3; TRBD1 might be the D (6 bases). V lost 0 bases, J lost 2 bases, and 12 bases lay in between. This CDR3 has 16 amino acids. Germline CDR1 MNHEY, CDR2 SVGAGI. CDR3 residues: CASSYSAGANTDTQYF. CDR3 bases: TGTGCCAGCAGTTACTCCGCAGGGGCGAACACAGATACGCAGTATTTT.